Listed here are 30 T cell receptor beta chains from one sample, sequenced in a study of blood T cell repertoires in COVID-19. Assay used: immunoSEQ multiplex PCR; TCRdb lists only in-frame clones, some missing. The top ten hold 1.5% to 1.9% of the sample, which has 250,000 or so clones, less than 90% seen once. The sample was peripheral blood. These receptors came from a woman in her forties who had recovered from COVID-19.

The chain recombines TRBV5-1 with TRBJ2-5; 7 bases are a match to TRBD1. Germline-derived CDR1 and CDR2 are SGHRS and YFSETQ. J lost 4 bases, V lost 6 bases, and 9 bases had no gene match. The CDR3 has 14 amino acids. CDR3 bases: TGCGCCAGCACCCTGGGACAGAAGGGAGAGACCCAGTACTTC. Translating gives CASTLGQKGETQYF.

The rearrangement uses TRBV11-2 and TRBJ1-6; 10 bases are a match to TRBD1. This CDR3 contains 13 residues. CDR1 and CDR2 from the germline V gene are SGHAT and FQNNGV. V lost 5 bases to trimming and J lost 13 bases; unmatched junction nucleotides: 5. DNA of the CDR3: TGTGCCAGCAGCAGCGGGACAGGGGAGCCCCTCCACTTT. Translated: CASSSGTGEPLHF.

The chain carries TRBV19 and TRBJ2-7; a possible D gene is TRBD2 (6 bases). CDR1 LNHDA and CDR2 SQIVND come from the germline V gene (reference sequence). Trimming stripped 5 bases from V and 7 bases from J, with 18 bases between. This CDR3 has 14 amino acids. The CDR3 spells CASSPRDSPGEQYF. The CDR3 DNA follows: TGTGCCAGTAGTCCCCGGGACTCCCCAGGGGAGCAGTACTTC.

The chain employs TRBV7-8 and TRBJ2-7; the match to TRBD1 covers 9 bases. The length of the CDR3 is 15 residues. The V and J ends lost 1 base and 2 bases, in that order; junction bases with no gene match: 3. Germline lookup yields CDR1 SGHVS and CDR2 FQNEAQ. CDR3 in amino acids: CASSLEGQGTYEQYF. In DNA form, the CDR3 reads TGTGCCAGCAGCTTAGAGGGACAGGGTACCTACGAGCAGTACTTC.

The chain combines TRBV12-3 or TRBV12-4 with TRBJ1-1; no definite D call. This CDR3 is built from 13 residues. V lost 6 bases, J lost 3 bases, and 11 bases lay in between. The CDR3 nucleotides read TGTGCCAGCAGGGTTAGGAGCTACACTGAAGCTTTCTTT. It is translated as CASRVRSYTEAFF.

This clone has a count of ten or more. This chain uses TRBV29-1 with TRBJ2-2; 11 bases fit TRBD1. CDR3 length: 13 residues. After removal of 6 bases from V and 4 bases from J, the junction contained 1 base not matched to a gene. From germline, CDR1 is SQVTM and CDR2 ANQGSEA. CDR3 in DNA: TGCAGCGTCGGGACAGGGGGCACCGGGGAGCTGTTTTTT. Translating it yields CSVGTGGTGELFF.

This clone was seen more than once but under ten times. The rearrangement uses TRBV7-6 and TRBJ1-6; maybe TRBD1 (5 bases). The germline gives CDR1 SGHVS, CDR2 FNYEAQ. The V and J ends lost 1 base and 11 bases respectively, with 9 bases between them. The CDR3 length is 13 residues. The CDR3 region has the DNA TGTGCCAGCAGCTTAGGGCAGGGTCCACCCCTCCACTTT. Residues: CASSLGQGPPLHF.

The chain has TRBV19 and TRBJ1-5, with D tentatively TRBD1 (5 bases). V shed 1 base and J shed 6 bases, with 13 bases lying between them. Germline assignment: CDR1 LNHDA and CDR2 SQIVND (reference sequence). The CDR3 has 15 amino acids. CDR3 DNA: TGTGCCAGTAGTATAGGGGGGGGAGGGCTTCAGCCCCAGCATTTT. This gives the protein CASSIGGGGLQPQHF.

V and J are TRBV19 and TRBJ2-5; no clear D. Trimming removed 6 bases from V and 2 bases from J, with 10 bases in between. CDR1 is LNHDA and CDR2 is SQIVND in the germline V gene (reference sequence). The CDR3 has 13 residues. This CDR3 reads CASRAQVQETQYF. The CDR3 region has the DNA TGTGCCAGTAGGGCTCAGGTTCAAGAGACCCAGTACTTC.

CDR3 sequence: CASSLDRSSYEQYF. As DNA, the CDR3 is TGTGCCAGCAGCTTAGACAGGTCCTCCTACGAGCAGTACTTC. J is TRBJ2-7 and V is TRBV7-6; D perhaps matches TRBD1 (5 bases). The CDR3 runs 14 residues. The germline CDR1 and CDR2 sequences are SGHVS and FNYEAQ. V was trimmed by 1 base and J by 0 bases, leaving 7 bases between them.

This rearrangement joins TRBV6-1 to TRBJ2-3; 10 positions agree with TRBD2. The germline gives CDR1 MNHNS, CDR2 SASEGT. The CDR3 spans 15 residues. The J segment lost 6 bases and the V segment lost 2 bases, leaving 5 bases of the junction unmatched. The CDR3 DNA is TGTGCCAGCAGTGAATGGTTAGCGGGGGGCGATACGCAGTATTTT. Translation gives CASSEWLAGGDTQYF.

J is TRBJ1-5 and V is TRBV19; 9 nucleotides match TRBD1. The CDR3 extends over 15 amino acids. V was clipped by 7 bases and J by 7 bases; unmatched bases: 11. Germline V CDR1 and CDR2: LNHDA, SQIVND (reference sequence). The CDR3 spells CASTHRTGDRQPQHF. In DNA form, the CDR3 reads TGTGCCAGTACCCACCGGACAGGGGATCGCCAGCCCCAGCATTTT.

The rearrangement joins TRBV6-2 or TRBV6-3 to TRBJ1-5, with unresolved D. Germline V lookup: CDR1 MNHEY, CDR2 SVGEGT. The V end was cut by 3 bases, the J end by 0 bases, with 6 bases between. This CDR3 is 14 amino acids long. This CDR3 is CASSYGLSNQPQHF. The CDR3 nucleotides are TGTGCCAGCAGTTATGGGCTTAGCAATCAGCCCCAGCATTTT.

The chain has TRBV18 and TRBJ1-4; a possible D gene is TRBD1 (6 bases). Between the trimmed V and J ends, which lost 1 base and 5 bases, there was a span of 17 bases. CDR1 is KGHSH, CDR2 LQKENI, per germline. This CDR3 contains 17 residues. The DNA of the CDR3 is TGTGCCAGCTCACCACGAGAGGGCAGGGGCCCGAATGAAAAACTGTTTTTT. Translation: CASSPREGRGPNEKLFF.

The chain joins TRBV18 to TRBJ2-3; 8 bases fit TRBD1. Germline CDR1 is KGHSH and CDR2 is LQKENI. The CDR3 covers 13 residues. Germline trimming cut 8 bases from V and 6 bases from J; bases unmatched to any gene: 7. The CDR3 loop reads CASDNTGGDTQYF. CDR3 nucleotide sequence: TGTGCCAGCGACAATACAGGGGGGGATACGCAGTATTTT.

This clone occurred a few times. J is TRBJ1-1 and V is TRBV6-5; TRBD1 matches 8 bases. Trimming took 5 bases from V and 4 from J; bases not matched to a gene: 6. This CDR3 is built from 14 residues. From germline, CDR1 is MNHEY and CDR2 SVGAGI. CDR3 nucleotides: TGTGCCAGCAGTCTTCCGGGACAGGCCACTGAAGCTTTCTTT. This codes for CASSLPGQATEAFF.

As concerns this clone: This specimen includes other DNA sequences encoding the same CDR3. The rearrangement joins TRBV29-1 to TRBJ2-5, with 8 bases identical to TRBD1. CDR3 length: 12 amino acids. V lost 6 bases to trimming and J lost 3 bases; unmatched junction nucleotides: 3. Germline V gives CDR1 SQVTM, CDR2 ANQGSEA. The CDR3 DNA sequence: TGCAGCGTATTGACAGGGGAAGAGACCCAGTACTTC. It encodes CSVLTGEETQYF. The full variable domain, with the rest looked up from reference TRBV29-1 and TRBJ2-5, is SAVISQKPSRDICQRGTSLTIQCQVDSQVTMMFWYRQQPGQSLTLIATANQGSEATYESGFVIDKFPISRPNLTFSTLTVSNMSPEDSSIYLCSVLTGEETQYFGPGTRLLVL.

This sequence joins TRBV6-4 and TRBJ2-3; D is possibly TRBD1 (6 bases). Germline CDR1 reads MRHNA; CDR2 reads SNTAGT. V lost 3 bases and J lost 3, with 10 bases in between. This CDR3 region has 14 residues. The DNA of the CDR3 is TGTGCCAGCAGTGAACAGGGTATGACAGATACGCAGTATTTT. Residues: CASSEQGMTDTQYF.

This clone was seen once. The J gene is TRBJ1-2, the V gene TRBV19; possibly TRBD1 for D (6 bases). The V end was cut by 9 bases, the J end by 5 bases, with 19 bases between. CDR1 and CDR2 (germline): LNHDA, SQIVND (reference sequence). CDR3 length: 14 residues. CDR3 coding DNA: TGTGCCAGCACAGGAGGGGGGGCGCGGTATGGCTACACCTTC. It codes for CASTGGGARYGYTF.

The chain is built from TRBV2 and TRBJ2-5; D call uncertain. The CDR3 is 15 amino acids. CDR1 SNHLY and CDR2 FYNNEI come from the germline V gene. The V end lost 1 base, the J end lost 1 base, and 10 bases lay between the germline ends. The CDR3 sequence is CASSEGSSLQETQYF. The CDR3 nucleotides are TGTGCCAGCAGTGAAGGGAGCAGCCTCCAAGAGACCCAGTACTTC.

The rearrangement uses TRBV15 and TRBJ2-3; 7 bases are shared with TRBD1. The CDR3 length is 16 residues. Per germline, CDR1 LNHNV and CDR2 YYDKDF (reference sequence). V gave up 3 bases and J gave up 0 bases; unmatched junction bases: 6. DNA for the CDR3: TGTGCCACCAGCAGTCCGACAGGGTCTAGCACAGATACGCAGTATTTT. Translating it yields CATSSPTGSSTDTQYF.

The genes are TRBV2 and TRBJ1-1; D may be TRBD1 (6 bases). Trimming removed 7 bases at V and 4 bases at J, with 19 bases between. CDR1 and CDR2 (germline): SNHLY, FYNNEI. The CDR3 has 15 amino acids. The CDR3 sequence: CASIRGRARGTEAFF. The CDR3 bases are TGTGCCAGCATCAGGGGAAGGGCCCGGGGCACTGAAGCTTTCTTT.

This clone was seen many times. The chain employs TRBV5-4 and TRBJ1-1; 9 bases map to TRBD1. CDR3 length equals 12 residues. J gave up 6 bases and V 7 bases, and 4 bases lay outside the gene matches. Germline assignment: CDR1 SGHNT and CDR2 YYREEE (reference sequence). Written as DNA, the CDR3 is TGTGCCAGCGGCAGACAGGGGGCTGAAGCTTTCTTT. It yields the protein CASGRQGAEAFF. The whole variable domain, filled in from reference TRBV5-4 and TRBJ1-1, reads ETGVTQSPTHLIKTRGQQVTLRCSSQSGHNTVSWYQQALGQGPQFIFQYYREEENGRGNFPPRFSGLQFPNYSSELNVNALELDDSALYLCASGRQGAEAFFGQGTRLTVV.

J is TRBJ1-2 and V is TRBV23-1; TRBD1 matches at 8 bases. TRBV23-1 belongs to the ORF category, with a function that is uncertain. The V gene end was trimmed by 4 bases and the J gene end by 3 bases; junction bases not matched to a gene: 7. The CDR3 is 15 amino acids. The CDR3 loop is CASSPADREDYGYTF. The DNA for the CDR3 is TGCGCCAGCAGTCCAGCGGACAGGGAAGACTATGGCTACACCTTC.

The chain couples TRBV27 to TRBJ2-7; 8 bases agree with TRBD1. The V gene's germline CDR1 is MNHEY and CDR2 SMNVEV (reference sequence). This CDR3 region has 15 residues. Losses at the gene ends were 10 bases for V and 6 bases for J; bases not matched to a gene: 17. CDR3 coding DNA: TGTGCCACCGAGCCCAGGGGGCTAGGGCGGGGCGAGCAGTACTTC. Protein product: CATEPRGLGRGEQYF.

This clone showed up many times. The chain employs TRBV12-5 and TRBJ2-1; D is perhaps TRBD1 (6 bases). V lost 7 bases and J 2 bases, leaving 15 bases between the germline ends. The length of the CDR3 is 15 residues. Per the germline V gene, CDR1 is LGHNT and CDR2 is FRNRAP. CDR3 sequence (DNA): TGTGCTAGTGCGACGACAGGAAAAACCTACAATGAGCAGTTCTTC. This gives the protein CASATTGKTYNEQFF.

Note on this clone: The conserved closing phenylalanine or tryptophan is absent in this CDR3, likely reflecting a read error. No DNA is shown, since the ends of the CDR3 on it are uncertain; the CDR3 is the one TCRdb lists. V and J are TRBV12-3 or TRBV12-4 and TRBJ2-7; the table calls TRBD2, which could not be checked here. From its first to its last residue, the CDR3 has 12 amino acids. The CDR3 reads CASCPGGGQCVI.

The rearrangement uses TRBV28 and TRBJ2-1; 10 nucleotides line up with TRBD2. The J segment lost 4 bases and the V segment lost 1 base, leaving 7 bases of the junction unmatched. Per the germline V gene, CDR1 is MDHEN and CDR2 is SYDVKM. CDR3 length: 17 residues. This chain's CDR3 is CASSLSGAGGLYNEQFF. The CDR3 bases are TGTGCCAGCAGTTTATCGGGAGCGGGGGGGCTTTACAATGAGCAGTTCTTC. Full variable domain (rest looked up from reference TRBV28 and TRBJ2-1): DVKVTQSSRYLVKRTGEKVFLECVQDMDHENMFWYRQDPGLGLRLIYFSYDVKMKEKGDIPEGYSVSREKKERFSLILESASTNQTSMYLCASSLSGAGGLYNEQFFGPGTRLTVL.

The rearrangement uses TRBV29-1 and TRBJ2-7, with D tentatively TRBD1 (6 bases). The CDR3 runs 12 residues. Per germline, CDR1 SQVTM and CDR2 ANQGSEA. Deletions cut 5 bases from V and 2 bases from J, with 10 bases between. CDR3: CSVNTGTYEQYF. CDR3 nucleotides: TGCAGCGTTAATACAGGGACCTACGAGCAGTACTTC.

This chain uses TRBV24-1 with TRBJ2-2, with D possibly matching TRBD1 (6 bases). V was shortened by 2 bases and J by 4 bases, with 13 bases between the two germline ends. The V gene's germline CDR1 is KGHDR and CDR2 SFDVKD. This CDR3 comprises 16 residues. The CDR3: CATSDWTVLGTGELFF. The DNA of the CDR3 is TGTGCCACCAGTGATTGGACAGTTCTTGGCACCGGGGAGCTGTTTTTT.